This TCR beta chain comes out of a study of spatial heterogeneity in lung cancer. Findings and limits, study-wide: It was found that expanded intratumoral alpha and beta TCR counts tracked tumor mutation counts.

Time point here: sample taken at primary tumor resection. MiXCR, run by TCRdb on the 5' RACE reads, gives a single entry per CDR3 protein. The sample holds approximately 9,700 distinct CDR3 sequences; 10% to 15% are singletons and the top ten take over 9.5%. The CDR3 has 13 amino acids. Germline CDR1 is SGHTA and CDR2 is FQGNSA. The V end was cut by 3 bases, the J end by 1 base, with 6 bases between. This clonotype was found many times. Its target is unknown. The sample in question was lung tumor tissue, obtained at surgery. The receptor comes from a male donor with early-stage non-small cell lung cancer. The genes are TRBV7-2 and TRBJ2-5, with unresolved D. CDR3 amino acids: CASSLGAQETQYF. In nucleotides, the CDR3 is TGTGCCAGCAGCTTGGGCGCCCAAGAGACCCAGTACTTC.